The following is a TCR beta chain sequence with its context. Its antigen is not known. The sample originates from a study of post-analysis software for immune sequencing data. Looking at the study overall: Relapsing-remitting, secondary progressive and progressive-relapsing forms of multiple sclerosis all featured among disease courses. Study-wide points: TRBV5-6, TRBV5-1 and TRBV20-1 were among five TRBV segments more frequent in patients than controls.

This CDR3 is built from 14 residues. Germline assignment: CDR1 SEHNR and CDR2 FQNEAQ (reference sequence). Trimming cost V 6 bases and J 3 bases, with 13 bases left between them. Every TCR beta cDNA library bore unique molecular identifiers. One entry per CDR3 protein, called by TCRdb with MiXCR from the PCR reads. The sample yields about 820,000 distinct CDR3 sequences, around 53% seen once. This clonotype was sampled from a girl aged 10 to 17 with multiple sclerosis. This rearrangement joins TRBV7-9 to TRBJ2-3; the D gene is possibly TRBD2 (6 bases). The sequenced sample was blood. CDR3 sequence reads: CASRPSGGTDTQYF. The DNA of the CDR3 is TGTGCCAGCAGACCCAGCGGAGGGACAGATACGCAGTATTTT.